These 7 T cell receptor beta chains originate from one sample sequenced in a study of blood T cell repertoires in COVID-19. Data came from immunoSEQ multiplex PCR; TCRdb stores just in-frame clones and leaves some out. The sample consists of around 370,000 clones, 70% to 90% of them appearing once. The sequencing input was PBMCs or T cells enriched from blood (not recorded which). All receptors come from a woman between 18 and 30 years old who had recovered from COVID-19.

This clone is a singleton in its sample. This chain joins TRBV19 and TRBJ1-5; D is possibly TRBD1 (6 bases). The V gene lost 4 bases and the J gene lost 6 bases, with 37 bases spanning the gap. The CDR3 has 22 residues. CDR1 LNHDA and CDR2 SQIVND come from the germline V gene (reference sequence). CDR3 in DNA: TGTGCCAGTAGTAAAATGGTTGTTGGACACAGGGTTCTACAAGTGTTGGTTCAGCCCCAGCATTTT. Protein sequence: CASSKMVVGHRVLQVLVQPQHF.

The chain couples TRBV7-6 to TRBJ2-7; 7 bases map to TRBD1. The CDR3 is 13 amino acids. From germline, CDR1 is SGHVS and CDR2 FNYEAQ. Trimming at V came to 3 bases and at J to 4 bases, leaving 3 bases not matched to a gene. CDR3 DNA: TGTGCCAGCAGCTTTGAGGGGGCTTACGAGCAGTACTTC. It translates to CASSFEGAYEQYF.

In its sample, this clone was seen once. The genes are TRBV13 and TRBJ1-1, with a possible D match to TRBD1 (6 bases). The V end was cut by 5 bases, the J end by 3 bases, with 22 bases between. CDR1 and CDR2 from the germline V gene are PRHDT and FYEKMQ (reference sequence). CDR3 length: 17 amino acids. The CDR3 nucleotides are TGTGCCAGCAGCCCCCCGGCAGGGGAGGGGTACTACACTGAAGCTTTCTTT. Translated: CASSPPAGEGYYTEAFF.

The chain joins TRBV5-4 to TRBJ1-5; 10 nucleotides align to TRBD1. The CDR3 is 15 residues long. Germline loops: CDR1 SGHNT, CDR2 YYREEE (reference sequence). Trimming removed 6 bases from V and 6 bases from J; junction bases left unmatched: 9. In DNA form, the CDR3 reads TGTGCCAGCACCTCCGACAGGGGGCTTGCTCAGCCCCAGCATTTT. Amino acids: CASTSDRGLAQPQHF.

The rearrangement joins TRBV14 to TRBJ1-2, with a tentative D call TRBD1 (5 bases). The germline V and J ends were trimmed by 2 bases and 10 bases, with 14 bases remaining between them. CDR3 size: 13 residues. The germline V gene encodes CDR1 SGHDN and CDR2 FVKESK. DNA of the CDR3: TGTGCCAGCAGCCAAATTCCAGGGTCGGACTACACCTTC. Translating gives CASSQIPGSDYTF.

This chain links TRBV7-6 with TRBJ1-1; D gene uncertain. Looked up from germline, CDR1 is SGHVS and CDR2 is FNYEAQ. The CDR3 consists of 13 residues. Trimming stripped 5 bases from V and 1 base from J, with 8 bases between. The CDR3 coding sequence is TGTGCCAGCAGCGTAGACGGGAACACTGAAGCTTTCTTT. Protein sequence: CASSVDGNTEAFF.

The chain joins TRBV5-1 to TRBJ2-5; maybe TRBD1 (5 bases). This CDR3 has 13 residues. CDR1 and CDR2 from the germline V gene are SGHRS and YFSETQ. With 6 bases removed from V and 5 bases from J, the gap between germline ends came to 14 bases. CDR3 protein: CASKAQGLETQYF. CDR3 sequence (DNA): TGCGCCAGCAAGGCCCAGGGCCTCGAGACCCAGTACTTC.